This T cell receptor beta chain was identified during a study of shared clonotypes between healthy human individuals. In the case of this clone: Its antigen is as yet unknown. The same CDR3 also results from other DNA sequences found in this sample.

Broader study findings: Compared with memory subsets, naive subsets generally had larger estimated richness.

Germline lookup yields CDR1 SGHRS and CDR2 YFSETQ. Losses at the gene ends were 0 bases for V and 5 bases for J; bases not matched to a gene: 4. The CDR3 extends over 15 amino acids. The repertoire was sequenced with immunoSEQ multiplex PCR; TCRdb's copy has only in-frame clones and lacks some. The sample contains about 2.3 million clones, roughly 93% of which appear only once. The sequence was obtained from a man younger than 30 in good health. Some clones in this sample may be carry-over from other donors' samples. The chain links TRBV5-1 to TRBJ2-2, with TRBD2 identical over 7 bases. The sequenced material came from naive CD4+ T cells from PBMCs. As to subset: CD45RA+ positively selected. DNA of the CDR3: TGCGCCAGCAGCTTGGTGGCGGGAGCAACCGGGGAGCTGTTTTTT. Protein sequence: CASSLVAGATGELFF. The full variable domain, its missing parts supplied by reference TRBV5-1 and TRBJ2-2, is KAGVTQTPRYLIKTRGQQVTLSCSPISGHRSVSWYQQTPGQGLQFLFEYFSETQRNKGNFPGRFSGRQFSNSRSEMNVSTLELGDSALYLCASSLVAGATGELFFGEGSRLTVL.